These T cell receptor beta chains were read from a single sample in a study of CD8 T cells in ankylosing spondylitis. TCRdb analysed the 5' RACE reads with MiXCR anew, one entry per CDR3 protein. The sample contains under 250,000 distinct CDR3 sequences, 7% to 10% of which appear only once. Input material: blood, either unsorted or a sorted T cell fraction (not recorded which). The receptors shown here come from a female donor with ankylosing spondylitis or in good health (not recorded which). Each CDR3 is given with its conserved first and last residue. D genes are given only for firm matches. Rows may omit the clone size; those that give it use once, few, many or a size class.

13	TRBV6-1	TRBJ1-5	many	NA	CASSRTGNQPQHF	TGTGCCAGCAGTCGGACAGGCAATCAGCCCCAGCATTTT
14	TRBV6-1	TRBJ2-7	many	NA	CASRPGLLLYEQYF	TGTGCCAGCAGACCCGGACTACTTCTTTACGAGCAGTACTTC
12	TRBV6-2/TRBV6-3	TRBJ1-2	few	NA	CASSPDSPGYTF	TGTGCCAGCAGCCCGGATTCTCCGGGCTACACCTTC
17	TRBV5-1	TRBJ2-1	many	TRBD2	CASSLVRASGRIGEQFF	TGCGCCAGCAGCTTGGTCCGGGCTAGCGGGAGGATCGGCGAGCAGTTCTTC
18	TRBV11-2	TRBJ2-3	many	TRBD2	CASSLVLRAGGRTDTQYF	TGTGCCAGCAGCTTAGTTTTAAGGGCGGGAGGCCGCACAGATACGCAGTATTTT
17	TRBV13	TRBJ2-1	NA	TRBD1	CASSANTGQGFFNEQFF	TGTGCCAGCAGCGCAAATACGGGACAGGGCTTTTTCAATGAGCAGTTCTTC
15	TRBV20-1	TRBJ2-3	many	TRBD1	CSARADRGKADTQYF	TGCAGTGCTAGGGCCGACAGGGGTAAAGCAGATACGCAGTATTTT
13	TRBV25-1	TRBJ2-7	many	NA	CASSGDIPYEQYF	TGTGCCAGCAGTGGTGACATTCCCTACGAGCAGTACTTC
15	TRBV7-7	TRBJ2-5	many	NA	CASSQLGTSQETQYF	TGTGCCAGCAGCCAACTAGGGACAAGCCAAGAGACCCAGTACTTC
14	TRBV7-8	TRBJ1-5	NA	NA	CASSGNFEDQPQHF	TGTGCCAGCAGCGGGAATTTTGAGGATCAGCCCCAGCATTTT
15	TRBV11-2	TRBJ2-1	NA	NA	CASSPGPSDYNEQFF	TGTGCCAGCAGCCCCGGACCCTCTGACTACAATGAGCAGTTCTTC
12	TRBV10-3	TRBJ1-5	many	NA	CATRESGQPQHF	TGTGCCACCAGGGAGTCGGGTCAGCCCCAGCATTTT
17	TRBV7-3	TRBJ2-1	few	TRBD1	CASSLGTGKFGTNEQFF	TGTGCCAGCAGCTTGGGGACAGGGAAGTTTGGGACGAATGAGCAGTTCTTC
15	TRBV10-2	TRBJ1-3	many	NA	CASSDPGFSGNTIYF	TGCGCCAGCAGTGACCCCGGGTTCTCTGGAAACACCATATATTTT
16	TRBV10-3	TRBJ2-1	many	NA	CAISESGGLLNNEQFF	TGTGCCATCAGTGAGTCGGGGGGGCTCTTAAACAATGAGCAGTTCTTC
14	TRBV5-1	TRBJ2-5	many	NA	CASSGGPEEETQYF	TGCGCCAGCAGCGGGGGACCCGAGGAAGAGACCCAGTACTTC
19	TRBV11-2	TRBJ2-7	NA	NA	CASSRTDPREVRSSYEQYF	TGTGCCAGCAGTAGAACGGATCCCCGAGAGGTCAGGAGCTCCTACGAGCAGTACTTC
14	TRBV20-1	TRBJ2-1	many	TRBD2	CSAGGRAGPMSPFF	TGCAGTGCTGGAGGGAGGGCCGGGCCCATGAGCCCCTTCTTC
13	TRBV7-3	TRBJ2-7	NA	TRBD1	CASSSTGVGEQYF	TGTGCCAGCAGCTCGACAGGGGTAGGCGAGCAGTACTTC
14	TRBV30	TRBJ2-7	many	NA	CALGRAQSSYEQYF	TGTGCCCTGGGACGGGCGCAAAGCTCCTACGAGCAGTACTTC